Listed here are 25 T cell receptor beta chains from one sample, sequenced in a study of blood T cell repertoires in COVID-19. Only in-frame clones appear in the TCRdb table, and some are missing; sequencing was by immunoSEQ multiplex PCR. Here the sample spans around 99,000 clones, around 82% being singletons. The specimen sequenced was peripheral blood. The source of these receptors is a human donor in a cohort sampled during active or convalescent COVID-19.

The chain has TRBV4-3 and TRBJ2-2, with a tentative D call TRBD2 (5 bases). This CDR3 comprises 16 residues. The V gene's germline CDR1 is LGHNA and CDR2 YSLEER. Trimming stripped 4 bases from V and 4 bases from J, with 16 bases between. For the CDR3, the DNA is TGCGCCAGCAGCCCCCCAGGAGGAATCGGCACCGGGGAGCTGTTTTTT. Amino acid sequence: CASSPPGGIGTGELFF.

The J gene is TRBJ1-4, the V gene TRBV5-4; D gene uncertain. The CDR3 sequence is 14 residues long. Trimming removed 4 bases from V and 12 bases from J, with 19 bases in between. Germline-derived CDR1 and CDR2 are SGHNT and YYREEE (reference sequence). CDR3 sequence reads: CASSAREKSLELFF. The CDR3 region has the DNA TGTGCCAGCAGCGCCCGGGAAAAAAGTTTAGAACTGTTTTTT.

The chain uses TRBV29-1 and TRBJ1-2; D uncertain. Trimming shortened V by 4 bases and J by 2 bases, and 5 bases separated the two germline ends. CDR1 and CDR2 from the germline V gene are SQVTM and ANQGSEA. The CDR3 has 11 residues. CDR3 protein: CSVGQNYGYTF. The CDR3 DNA follows: TGCAGCGTTGGGCAGAACTATGGCTACACCTTC.

The chain combines TRBV7-9 with TRBJ1-4; TRBD1 might be the D (5 bases). Trimming cost V 1 base and J 0 bases, with 15 bases left between them. The V gene's germline CDR1 is SEHNR and CDR2 FQNEAQ (reference sequence). The length of the CDR3 is 18 residues. CDR3 loop: CASSLGIVSGSTNEKLFF. In DNA, the CDR3 is TGTGCCAGCAGCTTAGGCATTGTGTCAGGGTCAACTAATGAAAAACTGTTTTTT.

The rearrangement joins TRBV7-6 to TRBJ2-1; 7 nucleotides align to TRBD2. J lost 9 bases, V lost 1 base, and 12 bases had no gene match. CDR1 and CDR2 (germline): SGHVS, FNYEAQ. The CDR3 is 16 amino acids. The CDR3 sequence is CASSLVVWGGLGEQFF. For the CDR3, the DNA is TGTGCCAGCAGCTTAGTAGTCTGGGGGGGGTTAGGTGAGCAGTTCTTC.

This clone was found a few times. The chain is built from TRBV2 and TRBJ2-7, with TRBD2 matching 11 bases. Looked up from germline, CDR1 is SNHLY and CDR2 is FYNNEI. This CDR3 region has 14 residues. Germline trimming cut 5 bases from V and 1 base from J; bases unmatched to any gene: 1. CDR3 nucleotide sequence: TGTGCCAGCAGTAGACTAGCGGGATCCTACGAGCAGTACTTC. Translating it yields CASSRLAGSYEQYF.

CDR3 in amino acids: CASSQAGLHNEQFF. The DNA of the CDR3 is TGTGCCAGCAGCCAAGCTGGCTTGCACAATGAGCAGTTCTTC. The chain uses TRBV3-1 (or the pseudogene TRBV3-2) and TRBJ2-1; D is unresolved. CDR1 is LGHDT and CDR2 is YNNKEL in the germline V gene (reference sequence). Between the trimmed V and J ends, which lost 1 base and 5 bases, there was a span of 9 bases. This CDR3 region has 14 residues.

The chain couples TRBV6-5 to TRBJ1-3; weak D call: TRBD1 (6 bases). Trimming shortened V by 7 bases and J by 1 base, and 11 bases separated the two germline ends. The CDR3 has 14 amino acids. Germline assignment: CDR1 MNHEY and CDR2 SVGAGI. The DNA for the CDR3 is TGTGCCAGCAAGGTTGGGACATCTGGAAACACCATATATTTT. Translating gives CASKVGTSGNTIYF.

This sequence joins TRBV28 and TRBJ1-6, with 8 bases identical to TRBD1. Germline-derived CDR1 and CDR2 are MDHEN and SYDVKM. The CDR3 runs 17 residues. V was pared by 5 bases and J by 5 bases, with 11 bases of the junction left unmatched. The CDR3 loop is CASSPGQATGDNSPLHF. In DNA, the CDR3 is TGTGCCAGCAGTCCGGGACAGGCCACTGGGGATAATTCACCCCTCCACTTT.

The rearrangement links TRBV10-3 to TRBJ2-3, with D perhaps TRBD2 (6 bases). The CDR3 is 17 residues long. V was clipped by 0 bases and J by 2 bases, with 15 bases between them. Germline CDR1 reads ENHRY; CDR2 reads SYGVKD. The DNA for the CDR3 is TGTGCCATCAGTGAGTCGATGGCGGCGGGGCACACAGATACGCAGTATTTT. It codes for CAISESMAAGHTDTQYF.

V usage is TRBV15 and J usage is TRBJ2-2; 11 bases line up with TRBD2. Germline V lookup: CDR1 LNHNV, CDR2 YYDKDF (reference sequence). V lost 0 bases, J lost 2 bases, and 5 bases stayed unmatched. CDR3 length: 18 amino acids. The CDR3 DNA reads TGTGCCACCAGCAGAGAATCCCTAGCGGGGGGTAACACCGGGGAGCTGTTTTTT. Encoded protein: CATSRESLAGGNTGELFF.

This clone came up once. The chain employs TRBV9 and TRBJ2-1, with no clear D. The germline V and J ends were trimmed by 0 bases and 8 bases, with 9 bases remaining between them. The CDR3 loop spans 13 amino acids. Germline assignment: CDR1 SGDLS and CDR2 YYNGEE. CDR3 DNA sequence: TGTGCCAGCAGCGTAGCTATGTCCCATGAGCAGTTCTTC. Its translation: CASSVAMSHEQFF.

The J gene is TRBJ2-1, the V gene TRBV19; 10 positions agree with TRBD2. The CDR3 runs to 17 residues. Germline CDR1 and CDR2: LNHDA and SQIVND (reference sequence). The V gene end was trimmed by 8 bases and the J gene end by 7 bases; junction bases not matched to a gene: 17. CDR3 loop: CASSERGGNLVVNEQFF. DNA for the CDR3: TGTGCCAGTTCTGAGCGGGGGGGCAATTTGGTTGTAAATGAGCAGTTCTTC.

This chain uses TRBV5-1 with TRBJ1-1; D gene uncertain. Trimming took 2 bases from V and 0 from J, leaving 8 bases between them. This CDR3 contains 14 residues. Germline V gene data show CDR1 as SGHRS and CDR2 as YFSETQ. DNA for the CDR3: TGCGCCAGCAGCTTTGGAGGTCTGAACACTGAAGCTTTCTTT. Its protein is CASSFGGLNTEAFF.

J is TRBJ2-5 and V is TRBV19, with 14 bases matching TRBD2. In germline, CDR1 is LNHDA, CDR2 SQIVND (reference sequence). Trimming removed 8 bases from V and 3 bases from J; junction bases left unmatched: 17. CDR3 length: 19 amino acids. DNA of the CDR3: TGTGCCAGTGCAAATGGACTAGCGGGGGGACTCACAATTAAAGAGACCCAGTACTTC. It codes for CASANGLAGGLTIKETQYF.

A few counts support this clone. The chain joins TRBV4-2 to TRBJ1-2; no definite D call. The CDR3 loop spans 14 amino acids. Germline V CDR1 and CDR2: LGHNA, YNFKEQ. V lost 0 bases to trimming and J lost 7 bases, with 12 bases between them. This chain's CDR3 is CASSQESGFGGYTF. The CDR3 DNA sequence: TGTGCCAGCAGCCAAGAATCGGGTTTTGGTGGCTACACCTTC.

The gene calls are TRBV9 and TRBJ1-1; the D is unclear. The V gene's germline CDR1 is SGDLS and CDR2 YYNGEE. CDR3 length equals 14 residues. Trimming took 6 bases from V and 6 from J, leaving 18 bases between them. The CDR3 region has the DNA TGTGCCAGCACCCTCCCCCCGGGAGACGCTGAAGCTTTCTTT. It yields the protein CASTLPPGDAEAFF.

The chain carries TRBV19 and TRBJ2-5, with 7 bases lining up with TRBD1. The CDR3 is 18 residues long. The V segment lost 9 bases and the J segment 7 bases; nucleotides outside the gene matches: 26. From germline, CDR1 is LNHDA and CDR2 SQIVND (reference sequence). CDR3 in amino acids: CARIQRGTGVWSYGTQYF. CDR3 sequence (DNA): TGTGCCAGAATACAAAGGGGAACAGGGGTATGGTCGTACGGGACCCAGTACTTC.

V usage is TRBV5-4 and J usage is TRBJ2-1; 10 nucleotides align to TRBD1. Germline V gives CDR1 SGHNT, CDR2 YYREEE (reference sequence). With 3 bases clipped from V and 6 bases from J, the junction kept 6 bases outside the gene matches. The CDR3 extends over 15 amino acids. CDR3 sequence reads: CASSSPGQGTNEQFF. DNA of the CDR3: TGTGCCAGCAGCTCTCCGGGACAGGGGACCAATGAGCAGTTCTTC.

In nucleotides, the CDR3 is TGTGCCACCAGCAGCGCTGACCGGGTCGAGCAGTACTTC. Translation gives CATSSADRVEQYF. The V gene is TRBV15, the J gene TRBJ2-7; unclear D gene. The V end lost 3 bases, the J end lost 6 bases, and 12 bases lay between the germline ends. This CDR3 has 13 amino acids. Germline V gene data show CDR1 as LNHNV and CDR2 as YYDKDF (reference sequence). Complete variable domain (other parts from reference TRBV15 and TRBJ2-7): DAMVIQNPRYQVTQFGKPVTLSCSQTLNHNVMYWYQQKSSQAPKLLFHYYDKDFNNEADTPDNFQSRRPNTSFCFLDIRSPGLGDTAMYLCATSSADRVEQYFGPGTRLTVT.

The genes are TRBV23-1 and TRBJ2-1; 10 bases are shared with TRBD2. TRBV23-1 is given ORF status, its function remaining uncertain. J was trimmed by 0 bases and V by 4 bases; bases with no gene match: 18. The CDR3 has 21 residues. Here the CDR3 DNA reads TGCGCCAGCAGTCCCCCTTGTCCAGCGGGAGGGGGAAACAGCTCCTACAATGAGCAGTTCTTC. Translated, it gives CASSPPCPAGGGNSSYNEQFF.

The chain is built from TRBV27 and TRBJ1-3; possibly TRBD1 for D (5 bases). The CDR3 is 15 residues long. V lost 5 bases, J lost 1 base, and 12 bases lay in between. Germline CDR1 is MNHEY and CDR2 is SMNVEV (reference sequence). The DNA for the CDR3 is TGTGCCAGCAGTCCCCAGGGCTCGTCTGGAAACACCATATATTTT. Its protein is CASSPQGSSGNTIYF.

This chain joins TRBV6-6 and TRBJ1-2, with D hard to call. This CDR3 region has 13 residues. Germline V gene sequence: CDR1 MNHNY, CDR2 SVGAGI (reference sequence). Trimming removed 2 bases at V and 4 bases at J, with 8 bases between. DNA of the CDR3: TGTGCCAGCAGTTACACCGGGATCTATGGCTACACCTTC. This gives the protein CASSYTGIYGYTF.

The chain has TRBV20-1 and TRBJ1-4; D call uncertain. CDR3 length: 14 amino acids. The germline gives CDR1 DFQATT, CDR2 SNEGSKA (reference sequence). Trimming stripped 3 bases from V and 4 bases from J, with 12 bases between. CDR3 loop: CSASSRAYNEKLFF. The CDR3 DNA reads TGCAGTGCTAGTAGTAGAGCCTATAATGAAAAACTGTTTTTT.

V is TRBV18 and J is TRBJ2-7; 7 bases are a match to TRBD1. Germline CDR1 reads KGHSH; CDR2 reads LQKENI. CDR3 length: 14 residues. The J segment lost 6 bases and the V segment lost 3 bases, leaving 8 bases of the junction unmatched. The CDR3 loop is CASSPSTGLREQYF. The DNA for the CDR3 is TGTGCCAGCTCACCTTCGACAGGGCTTCGCGAGCAGTACTTC.